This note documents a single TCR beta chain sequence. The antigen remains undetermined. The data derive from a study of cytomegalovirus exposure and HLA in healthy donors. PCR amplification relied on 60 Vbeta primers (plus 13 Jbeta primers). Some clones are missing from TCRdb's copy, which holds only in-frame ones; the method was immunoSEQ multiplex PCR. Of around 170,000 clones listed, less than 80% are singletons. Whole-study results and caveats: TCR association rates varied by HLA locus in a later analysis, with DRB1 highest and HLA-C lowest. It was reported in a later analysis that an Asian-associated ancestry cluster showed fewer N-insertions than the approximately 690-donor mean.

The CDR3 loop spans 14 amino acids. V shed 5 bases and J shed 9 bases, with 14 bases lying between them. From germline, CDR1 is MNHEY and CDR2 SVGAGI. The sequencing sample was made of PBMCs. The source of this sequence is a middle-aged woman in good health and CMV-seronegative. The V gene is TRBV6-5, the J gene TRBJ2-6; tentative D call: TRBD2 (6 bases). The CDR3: CASSEGREDNVLTF. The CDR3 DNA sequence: TGTGCCAGCAGTGAAGGCAGGGAGGACAACGTCCTGACTTTC.